The sequence of this T cell receptor beta chain was determined in a study of blood T cell repertoires in COVID-19. Study-level information: Acute-phase and convalescent COVID-19 samples originated in the United States, Italy and Spain. PBMCs, B-cell-depleted T cells, or T cells provided the cDNA or gDNA that made up the material.

Methods used by the authors: The authors estimated nucleated cell counts from reference gene primer amplification. TCRdb's table, derived via immunoSEQ multiplex PCR, lists solely in-frame clones and lacks some. For V, J and clone size, that table is used; D and trimming come from the DNA. The table lists more than 110,000 clones, around 79% of them singletons, with 3% to 4.5% in the top ten. J lost 8 bases, V lost 5 bases, and 13 bases had no gene match. The CDR3 totals 15 residues. Germline CDR1 is SGHNT and CDR2 is YYREEE (reference sequence). This clonotype was sampled from a man between 60 and 70 years old with acute or convalescent COVID-19. J is TRBJ2-1 and V is TRBV5-4, with 7 nucleotides matching TRBD2. The specimen sequenced was peripheral blood. The CDR3 here is CASSLTSWARDEQFF. In nucleotides, the CDR3 is TGTGCCAGCAGTCTGACTAGCTGGGCTCGGGATGAGCAGTTCTTC.